This T cell receptor beta chain was observed in a study of blood T cell repertoires in COVID-19. About the research overall: Material from acute and convalescent COVID-19 was sourced from the United States, Italy and Spain.

Per the study methods: Estimates of nucleated cell counts were drawn from the amplification of reference gene primers. The table came from immunoSEQ multiplex PCR; TCRdb's copy has only in-frame clones and leaves some out. The V and J calls and clone size come from that table; D and trimming were worked out from the DNA. This table holds around 430,000 clones, 87% found once. Participants, 18 to 89 years old, spanned 24 US areas. Trimming removed 8 bases from V and 5 bases from J, with 16 bases in between. The CDR3 is made up of 13 amino acids. Per germline, CDR1 LGHDT and CDR2 YNNKEL (reference sequence).

This rearrangement joins TRBV3-1 (or the pseudogene TRBV3-2) to TRBJ2-7, with D maybe TRBD1 (7 bases). The sequence came from a woman in her forties or fifties who had recovered from COVID-19. The sequencing input was PBMCs or T cells enriched from blood (not recorded which). The CDR3 bases are TGTGCCAGCCAGGGGGACTTCGCCGACGAGCAGTACTTC. Its translation is CASQGDFADEQYF.